This TCR beta chain originates from a study of T cells after yellow fever vaccination. The wider study: Low-cell-number fractions were prepared with SMART-Seq v4 Ultra Low Input. Whole-study results and caveats: Post-booster repertoires contained most primary-vaccination clones again (roughly 96% CD4, 88% CD8). There was a small share of clonotypes that showed up in both the CD4 and CD8 compartments.

TCR cDNA, made by 5'RACE template switching, carried an added universal primer site and UMIs. In TCRdb, the 5' RACE reads were re-called with MiXCR into one record per CDR3 protein. The sample includes roughly 260,000 distinct CDR3 sequences, 13% of them seen just once. With regard to this clonotype: Its specificity is not known.

Specimen: CD4+ T cells sorted from PBMCs, collected 45 days after the yellow fever booster vaccination. This TCR derives from a man in his thirties or forties who received the YFV17D yellow fever vaccine.

CDR3 DNA sequence: TGTGCCAGCAGCCGCCGTTACAGGGAAGCCAAAAACATTCAGTACTTC. Translated: CASSRRYREAKNIQYF. The gene calls are TRBV6-1 and TRBJ2-4; the D gene is possibly TRBD1 (6 bases). Trimming cost V 6 bases and J 0 bases, with 15 bases left between them. The CDR3 is 16 amino acids. In germline, CDR1 is MNHNS, CDR2 SASEGT.